A selection of T cell receptor beta chains follows, all from one sample in a study of blood T cell repertoires in COVID-19. Measured with immunoSEQ multiplex PCR; TCRdb has only the in-frame clones, and not every one. The profile shows 150,000 to 170,000 clones, 65% to 85% of them singletons. The sequencing input was peripheral blood. Source of these receptors: a woman older than 75 with acute or convalescent COVID-19. The CDR3 runs from the conserved cysteine through the conserved F or W. Each record gives: J gene, clone size, V gene, D gene, CDR3 protein, CDR3 DNA. A D gene is named only where the DNA matches it firmly. Where a row states a size, it is once, few, many or the class of an expanded clone; other rows omit it.

>TRBJ1-2|NA|TRBV4-1|NA
CASSQDEEGAYGYTF
TGCGCCAGCAGCCAAGACGAGGAAGGGGCCTATGGCTACACCTTC
>TRBJ2-3|NA|TRBV19|TRBD1
CASSRLTGRSSTDTQYF
TGTGCCAGTAGCAGGCTGACAGGGAGAAGTAGCACAGATACGCAGTATTTT
>TRBJ1-1|NA|TRBV29-1|TRBD1
CSVHRDRVDTEAFF
TGCAGCGTTCACCGGGACAGGGTTGACACTGAAGCTTTCTTT
>TRBJ1-3|NA|TRBV25-1|NA
CASSGSGTRNTIYF
TGTGCCAGCAGTGGATCCGGGACAAGAAACACCATATATTTT
>TRBJ2-1|NA|TRBV11-1|NA
CASSPDYPSYNEQFF
TGTGCCAGCAGCCCGGACTACCCCTCCTACAATGAGCAGTTCTTC
>TRBJ1-1|NA|TRBV7-9|NA
CASTEIVEDREPFF
TGTGCCAGCACCGAAATAGTCGAGGACCGGGAACCTTTCTTT
>TRBJ2-7|NA|TRBV7-9|TRBD2
CASTQAGVRGEQYF
TGTGCCAGCACCCAAGCGGGAGTCAGGGGCGAGCAGTACTTC
>TRBJ1-6|NA|TRBV6-5|NA
CASSYSSGQTSPLHF
TGTGCCAGCAGTTACTCTTCAGGACAAACTTCACCCCTCCACTTT
>TRBJ2-2|NA|TRBV7-9|TRBD2
CASRAGTSGSTGELFF
TGTGCCAGCAGGGCCGGGACTAGCGGGAGTACCGGGGAGCTGTTTTTT
>TRBJ2-2|NA|TRBV4-2|TRBD2
CASSQAPGLAGGPTGELFF
TGTGCCAGCAGCCAGGCCCCGGGACTAGCGGGGGGGCCGACCGGGGAGCTGTTTTTT
>TRBJ1-1|NA|TRBV2|TRBD1
CASRSGTGLVPFF
TGTGCCAGCAGATCCGGGACAGGGCTCGTCCCTTTCTTT
>TRBJ2-7|NA|TRBV11-2|TRBD2
CASSPSIAGSYEQYF
TGTGCCAGCAGCCCATCAATAGCGGGATCCTACGAGCAGTACTTC
>TRBJ1-1|NA|TRBV7-2|TRBD1
CASSLQPTGGLGEAFF
TGTGCCAGCAGCTTACAACCGACAGGGGGCTTGGGTGAAGCTTTCTTT
>TRBJ1-2|NA|TRBV19|TRBD1
CASSPPTGDYGYTF
TGTGCCAGTAGCCCACCTACAGGGGACTATGGCTACACCTTC
>TRBJ1-2|NA|TRBV4-2|TRBD1
CASSQPGTVPIAWGYTF
TGTGCCAGCAGCCAACCCGGGACAGTCCCTATCGCTTGGGGCTACACCTTC
>TRBJ2-3|few|TRBV11-2|TRBD2
CASSLGLAADTQYF
TGTGCCAGCAGCTTAGGACTAGCTGCAGATACGCAGTATTTT
>TRBJ2-7|NA|TRBV5-1|NA
CASSSQTGSYEQYF
TGCGCCAGCAGCTCCCAGACTGGATCCTACGAGCAGTACTTC
>TRBJ2-3|NA|TRBV20-1|NA
CSARPGATQYF
TGCAGTGCTAGACCGGGAGCTACGCAGTATTTT
>TRBJ1-2|once|TRBV2|NA
CASSEGQWEHGYTF
TGTGCCAGCAGTGAAGGACAATGGGAGCATGGCTACACCTTC
>TRBJ1-5|NA|TRBV18|NA
CASSPGTSGYGNQPQHF
TGTGCCAGCTCACCAGGTACATCGGGGTATGGCAATCAGCCCCAGCATTTT
>TRBJ2-1|NA|TRBV5-1|TRBD1
CASSLQGNSEQFF
TGCGCCAGCAGCTTACAGGGGAATAGTGAGCAGTTCTTC
>TRBJ2-5|NA|TRBV3-1/TRBV3-2|NA
CASSHPPGTQYF
TGTGCCAGCAGCCACCCCCCGGGGACCCAGTACTTC
>TRBJ1-1|NA|TRBV29-1|NA
CSVWPRGEAFF
TGCAGCGTTTGGCCCCGGGGTGAAGCTTTCTTT
>TRBJ1-2|NA|TRBV19|NA
CASSSEGRRYGYTF
TGTGCCAGTAGTTCCGAGGGGAGGAGGTATGGCTACACCTTC
>TRBJ1-2|NA|TRBV12-3/TRBV12-4|NA
CASSRGYGYTF
TGTGCCAGCAGCAGGGGCTATGGCTACACCTTC
>TRBJ1-6|NA|TRBV27|NA
CASSLEHRSNSPLHF
TGTGCCAGCAGTTTAGAACACCGCTCCAATTCACCCCTCCACTTT
>TRBJ1-6|NA|TRBV9|NA
CASSVSGDNNSPLHF
TGTGCCAGCAGCGTATCTGGAGATAATAATTCACCCCTCCACTTT
>TRBJ1-1|few|TRBV5-1|TRBD1
CASRRTGGSMNTEAFF
TGCGCCAGCAGACGGACAGGTGGGAGCATGAACACTGAAGCTTTCTTT
>TRBJ2-5|NA|TRBV6-5|TRBD2
CASSNSGGTQETQYF
TGTGCCAGCAGTAATAGCGGGGGGACGCAAGAGACCCAGTACTTC
>TRBJ1-5|NA|TRBV6-1|NA
CASSGLTGSYNQPQHF
TGTGCCAGCAGTGGGCTCACAGGGAGTTACAATCAGCCCCAGCATTTT
>TRBJ1-6|NA|TRBV3-1/TRBV3-2|NA
CASSQDPPRNSPLHF
TGTGCCAGCAGCCAAGATCCACCGCGAAATTCACCCCTCCACTTT
>TRBJ1-5|NA|TRBV30|TRBD1
CAWSVQGYQPQHF
TGTGCCTGGAGTGTACAGGGGTATCAGCCCCAGCATTTT
>TRBJ1-6|once|TRBV27|NA
CASSSPDSRNSPLHF
TGTGCCAGCAGTTCCCCCGACAGTAGAAATTCACCCCTCCACTTT
>TRBJ2-5|NA|TRBV11-1|NA
CASSFSGGTQETQYF
TGTGCCAGCAGCTTTTCCGGGGGAACCCAAGAGACCCAGTACTTC
>TRBJ1-5|few|TRBV29-1|NA
CSVGSRGSQPQHF
TGCAGCGTTGGATCTCGGGGGAGTCAGCCCCAGCATTTT